At least ten counts were recorded for the clone carrying this T cell receptor beta chain. Antigen specificity is unknown. This sample was included in a study of T-cell reconstitution after alpha-beta-depleted transplantation in children. The study's findings and limits: Several hundred graft clones that had expanded were reportedly the source of alpha-beta T cells about two months after transplant. T-cell counts and diversity at one year post-transplant came mainly from newly produced T cells. Surviving recipient T cells and intrathymic progenitors accounted for some patients' high TCRbeta diversity at day 60.

Unique molecular identifiers featured in how the TCRbeta library was prepared. TCRdb redid the calling of the PCR reads with MiXCR, one entry per CDR3 protein. The sample includes 250,000 or so distinct CDR3 sequences, 8.2% seen only once; the top ten take almost 6.5%. The V and J ends lost 5 bases and 3 bases, in that order; junction bases with no gene match: 23. This CDR3 region has 21 residues. Germline V gene data show CDR1 as SGHAT and CDR2 as FQDESV (reference sequence). The TCR originated in a male patient younger than 18 who had a stem cell transplant for acute lymphoblastic leukemia, so the T cells may come from the graft donor. The chain carries TRBV11-1 and TRBJ2-3, with 10 bases aligning to TRBD2. Source: PBMCs, mostly from graft donor cells, taken 180 days after TCRalphabeta/CD19-depleted stem cell transplant. The CDR3 spells CASSTNSAQLAGESSTDTQYF. The CDR3 DNA reads as TGTGCCAGCAGCACCAACAGTGCTCAGCTAGCGGGAGAGTCCTCGACAGATACGCAGTATTTT.